Presented here are 8 T cell receptor beta chains from one specimen sequenced in a study of blood T cell repertoires in COVID-19. This table comes from immunoSEQ multiplex PCR, and its TCRdb copy is limited to in-frame clones, with some not included. The table shows more than 60,000 clones, with around 87% occurring only once. The sample taken for sequencing was peripheral blood. These TCRs come from a man in his 60s with acute or convalescent COVID-19.

The chain has TRBV9 and TRBJ2-7; the D is unclear. The CDR3 contains 13 residues. With 0 bases removed from V and 6 bases from J, the gap between germline ends came to 10 bases. Germline V gives CDR1 SGDLS, CDR2 YYNGEE. CDR3 sequence reads: CASSVGPSGEQYF. CDR3 in DNA: TGTGCCAGCAGCGTAGGCCCGTCCGGCGAGCAGTACTTC.

CDR3: CASSFTPNTEAFF. CDR3 coding DNA: TGTGCCAGCAGTTTTACACCGAACACTGAAGCTTTCTTT. The rearrangement joins TRBV12-3 or TRBV12-4 to TRBJ1-1; no firm D call. The V end lost 3 bases, the J end lost 1 base, and 6 bases lay between the germline ends. The CDR3 spans 13 residues.

The chain couples TRBV7-6 to TRBJ1-5; D is possibly TRBD1 (6 bases). Trimming took off 1 base at V and 3 bases at J, with 13 bases between the two ends. Looked up from germline, CDR1 is SGHVS and CDR2 is FNYEAQ. CDR3 length: 16 amino acids. The CDR3: CASSLGPTGSNQPQHF. CDR3 DNA sequence: TGTGCCAGCAGCTTAGGACCGACAGGTTCCAATCAGCCCCAGCATTTT.

V usage is TRBV7-3 and J usage is TRBJ2-1; 15 bases match TRBD2. Germline V gene lookup returns CDR1 SGHTA and CDR2 FQGTGA. This CDR3 is 18 amino acids long. V shed 1 base and J 6 bases; nucleotides not matched to a gene: 7. CDR3 in DNA: TGTGCCAGCAGCTTAAACGCCGGGACTAGCGGGGGGAGCAATGAGCAGTTCTTC. Translated, it gives CASSLNAGTSGGSNEQFF.

This clone was found a few times. The chain is built from TRBV2 and TRBJ1-3; TRBD1 agrees at 8 bases. The CDR3 covers 13 residues. The germline gives CDR1 SNHLY, CDR2 FYNNEI. V gave up 6 bases and J gave up 2 bases; unmatched junction bases: 0. The CDR3 nucleotides read TGTGCCAGCAGGGACAGGGCTGGAAACACCATATATTTT. It specifies CASRDRAGNTIYF.

The V and J genes are TRBV5-1 and TRBJ2-7, with a possible D match to TRBD1 (6 bases). CDR1 and CDR2 (germline): SGHRS, YFSETQ. CDR3 length: 14 residues. Trimming shortened V by 2 bases and J by 7 bases, and 16 bases separated the two germline ends. CDR3 protein: CASSLTGNTGEQYF. In nucleotides, the CDR3 is TGCGCCAGCAGCTTAACAGGGAATACGGGAGAGCAGTACTTC.

The chain joins TRBV3-1 (or the pseudogene TRBV3-2) to TRBJ1-6; D remains unclear. The V end lost 1 base, the J end lost 10 bases, and 14 bases lay between the germline ends. This CDR3 has 15 amino acids. CDR1 is LGHDT, CDR2 YNNKEL, per germline (reference sequence). The CDR3 loop is CASSQGAIARSPLHF. CDR3 sequence (DNA): TGTGCCAGCAGCCAAGGCGCCATAGCGAGATCACCCCTCCACTTT.

J is TRBJ1-4 and V is TRBV3-1 (or the pseudogene TRBV3-2); 8 bases agree with TRBD1. The V and J ends lost 0 bases and 2 bases, in that order; junction bases with no gene match: 2. The length of the CDR3 is 16 residues. CDR1 LGHDT and CDR2 YNNKEL come from the germline V gene (reference sequence). CDR3 sequence: CASSQEDRATNEKLFF. Here the CDR3 DNA reads TGTGCCAGCAGCCAAGAGGACAGGGCTACTAATGAAAAACTGTTTTTT.